The present T cell receptor beta chain was sequenced within a study of T cell responses to AZD1222 COVID-19 vaccine. TCRdb keeps only in-frame clones here, not all; method: immunoSEQ multiplex PCR. The table shows 150,000 or so clones, with approximately 94% occurring only once. V shed 5 bases, J shed 5 bases, and the junction held 10 bases outside the gene matches. CDR3 size: 16 residues. Germline CDR1 and CDR2: SGHAT and FQNNGV. Here the sequenced sample was peripheral blood, taken on day 0 of AZD1222 vaccination. The clonotype originates from an adult in good health. V gene TRBV11-2 combines with J gene TRBJ2-1; TRBD1 matches at 9 bases. The CDR3 sequence is CASSELSGTGNNEQFF. DNA of the CDR3: TGTGCCAGCAGCGAACTCTCCGGGACAGGGAACAATGAGCAGTTCTTC.